The 29 T cell receptor beta chains presented below share a single source sample, sequenced in a study of CD8 T cells in ankylosing spondylitis. TCRdb independently ran MiXCR on the 5' RACE reads; one entry per CDR3 protein. The sample yields about 140,000 distinct CDR3 sequences, roughly 6.6% seen once. Input material: blood, either unsorted or a sorted T cell fraction (not recorded which). The source is a female donor with ankylosing spondylitis or in good health (not recorded which).

The sample holds many counts of this clonotype. The chain combines TRBV7-3 with TRBJ2-5; TRBD2 agrees at 8 bases. Germline V gives CDR1 SGHTA, CDR2 FQGTGA. This CDR3 spans 14 amino acids. V lost 9 bases and J lost 1; bases outside the gene matches: 7. The CDR3 region is CASAAGDGQETQYF. The CDR3 nucleotides are TGTGCCAGTGCAGCGGGGGATGGCCAAGAGACCCAGTACTTC.

This clonotype was picked up many times. This chain joins TRBV5-1 and TRBJ1-1, with 10 positions matching TRBD1. CDR3 length equals 15 residues. Germline trimming cut 4 bases from V and 5 bases from J; bases unmatched to any gene: 8. Germline V gene lookup returns CDR1 SGHRS and CDR2 YFSETQ. This CDR3 reads CASSGTGVGYTEAFF. The DNA for the CDR3 is TGCGCCAGCAGCGGGACAGGGGTAGGATATACTGAAGCTTTCTTT.

In its sample, this clonotype was seen many times. The rearrangement uses TRBV12-3 or TRBV12-4 and TRBJ2-5, with 8 bases that match TRBD2. V dropped 4 bases and J dropped 9; count of bases not matched to a gene: 19. This CDR3 region has 17 residues. As DNA, the CDR3 is TGTGCCAGCAGTTCCTACGGGGGAGCGGGGGCCATAGGGGCCCAGTACTTC. Amino acids: CASSSYGGAGAIGAQYF.

This chain joins TRBV18 and TRBJ1-5; no clear D. The length of the CDR3 is 14 residues. V dropped 3 bases and J dropped 10 bases, with 16 bases sitting between them. CDR1 and CDR2 from the germline V gene are KGHSH and LQKENI. In DNA, the CDR3 is TGTGCCAGCTCACCCCCCTCGGAGTATCGTCCCCAGCATTTT. Translated: CASSPPSEYRPQHF.

This clonotype was counted at least ten times. The genes are TRBV27 and TRBJ1-4; the D is unclear. Per the germline V gene, CDR1 is MNHEY and CDR2 is SMNVEV (reference sequence). With 5 bases removed from V and 4 bases from J, the gap between germline ends came to 5 bases. The CDR3 length is 12 residues. The CDR3: CASSPGNEKLFF. The CDR3 nucleotides read TGTGCCAGCAGTCCGGGTAATGAAAAACTGTTTTTT.

This clonotype was recorded a few times. The chain combines TRBV7-2 with TRBJ2-2, with D uncertain. Trimming took off 1 base at V and 4 bases at J, with 7 bases between the two ends. The length of the CDR3 is 14 residues. Germline V CDR1 and CDR2: SGHTA, FQGNSA. CDR3 in amino acids: CASSLGSRTGELFF. The CDR3 DNA sequence: TGTGCCAGCAGCTTAGGATCTCGCACCGGGGAGCTGTTTTTT. Full variable domain (outside the CDR3, taken from reference TRBV7-2 and TRBJ2-2): GAGVSQSPSNKVTEKGKDVELRCDPISGHTALYWYRQSLGQGLEFLIYFQGNSAPDKSGLPSDRFSAERTGGSVSTLTIQRTQQEDSAVYLCASSLGSRTGELFFGEGSRLTVL.

Many counts were recorded for this clonotype. The rearrangement joins TRBV12-3 or TRBV12-4 to TRBJ2-7; TRBD1 matches at 8 bases. The trim removed 7 bases at V and 0 bases at J, leaving 8 bases unmatched. The length of the CDR3 is 15 residues. The chain's CDR3 is CASKDAGTGSYEQYF. CDR3 DNA: TGTGCCAGCAAGGACGCCGGGACAGGCTCCTACGAGCAGTACTTC.

This clonotype appeared many times. J is TRBJ2-6 and V is TRBV10-3, with D possibly matching TRBD2 (6 bases). Germline lookup yields CDR1 ENHRY and CDR2 SYGVKD. V lost 5 bases and J lost 0, with 17 bases in between. This CDR3 has 18 amino acids. The CDR3 nucleotides are TGTGCCATCAGTTGGGGGGTGTCGGAACTCTCTGGGGCCAACGTCCTGACTTTC. Its protein product is CAISWGVSELSGANVLTF.

This clonotype showed up just a few times. The rearrangement uses TRBV12-3 or TRBV12-4 and TRBJ1-5, with D tentatively TRBD1 (5 bases). V gave up 6 bases and J gave up 3 bases, with 18 bases separating them. The CDR3 extends over 16 amino acids. The CDR3 region is CASSSRDGRFNQPQHF. The DNA for the CDR3 is TGTGCCAGCAGCTCTCGGGACGGTCGGTTCAATCAGCCCCAGCATTTT.

This clonotype was observed many times. The J gene is TRBJ2-7, the V gene TRBV5-1; TRBD2 aligns across 7 bases. CDR3 length equals 12 residues. V dropped 5 bases and J dropped 3; count of bases not matched to a gene: 2. Germline loops: CDR1 SGHRS, CDR2 YFSETQ. CDR3 sequence (DNA): TGCGCCAGCAGACGGGACTACTACGAGCAGTACTTC. Protein product: CASRRDYYEQYF.

This clonotype was found many times. The chain combines TRBV5-1 with TRBJ2-2; TRBD2 aligns across 7 bases. Germline CDR1 reads SGHRS; CDR2 reads YFSETQ. The CDR3 runs to 16 residues. The J segment lost 6 bases and the V segment lost 4 bases, leaving 12 bases of the junction unmatched. The CDR3, as DNA: TGCGCCAGCAGCACTGGTAGCTGGACTAGGTCCGGGGAGCTGTTTTTT. It codes for CASSTGSWTRSGELFF.

This clonotype was recorded many times. The rearrangement links TRBV27 to TRBJ2-3; 10 positions match TRBD2. Germline V lookup: CDR1 MNHEY, CDR2 SMNVEV (reference sequence). CDR3 length: 12 residues. The ends lost 6 bases at V and 15 bases at J; junction bases unmatched: 9. Here the CDR3 reads CASRPTSGRIYF. The CDR3 region has the DNA TGTGCCAGCAGGCCGACTAGCGGGCGCATTTATTTT.

This clonotype was counted many times. CDR3 bases: TGCGCCAGCAGCCCAGCGTGGGGGAGCTCCTACAATGAGCAGTTCTTC. The encoded protein is CASSPAWGSSYNEQFF. The chain recombines TRBV4-3 with TRBJ2-1; TRBD1 or TRBD2 may be the D gene (5 bases each). Germline CDR1 reads LGHNA; CDR2 reads YSLEER. This CDR3 is 16 amino acids long. Deletions cut 4 bases from V and 0 bases from J, with 13 bases between.

This clonotype appeared many times. The V gene is TRBV19, the J gene TRBJ2-3; tentatively, D is TRBD1 (6 bases). The CDR3 length is 15 residues. The V gene's germline CDR1 is LNHDA and CDR2 SQIVND (reference sequence). V lost 8 bases and J lost 0, with 15 bases in between. The CDR3 DNA is TGTGCCAGTGCACAGGGTCCATCTAGCACAGATACGCAGTATTTT. This codes for CASAQGPSSTDTQYF.

This clonotype was counted many times. J is TRBJ1-5 and V is TRBV7-9; D is undetermined. CDR3 length equals 13 residues. From germline, CDR1 is SEHNR and CDR2 FQNEAQ (reference sequence). V lost 1 base, J lost 3 bases, and 4 bases lay in between. For the CDR3, the DNA is TGTGCCAGCAGCTTAGGAACCAATCAGCCCCAGCATTTT. It is translated as CASSLGTNQPQHF.

In this sample, this clonotype turned up many times. This chain uses TRBV12-3 or TRBV12-4 with TRBJ1-1, with unresolved D. The CDR3 spans 14 residues. V lost 6 bases and J lost 3, with 14 bases in between. The CDR3 sequence: CASSMTPADTEAFF. For the CDR3, the DNA is TGTGCCAGCAGCATGACGCCAGCAGACACTGAAGCTTTCTTT.

This clonotype was detected many times. V usage is TRBV5-6 and J usage is TRBJ2-7; D is ambiguous. The CDR3 runs 15 residues. Between the trimmed V and J ends, which lost 2 bases and 2 bases, there was a span of 14 bases. CDR1 and CDR2 (germline): SGHDT, YYEEEE. CDR3 protein: CASSFDPGRTYEQYF. The CDR3 coding sequence is TGTGCCAGCAGCTTTGACCCCGGACGGACCTACGAGCAGTACTTC.

The V and J genes are TRBV5-1 and TRBJ1-5, with D unclear. V was cut by 4 bases and J by 3 bases, with 14 bases left in between. CDR1 and CDR2 from the germline V gene are SGHRS and YFSETQ. This CDR3 has 15 amino acids. In nucleotides, the CDR3 is TGCGCCAGCAGCCCTGGAGCAGGCCCCAATCAGCCCCAGCATTTT. It encodes CASSPGAGPNQPQHF.

There are many counts of this clonotype. The chain has TRBV24-1 and TRBJ2-5; D is uncertain. The CDR3 covers 16 residues. Per germline, CDR1 KGHDR and CDR2 SFDVKD. The V end lost 3 bases, the J end lost 5 bases, and 18 bases lay between the germline ends. CDR3 amino acids: CATSDPTSPTQETQYF. As DNA, the CDR3 is TGTGCCACCAGTGATCCGACGAGCCCCACGCAGGAGACCCAGTACTTC.

This clonotype was found many times. This chain joins TRBV19 and TRBJ1-2; D gene ambiguous. Germline loops: CDR1 LNHDA, CDR2 SQIVND (reference sequence). The CDR3 is 13 residues long. V was shortened by 5 bases and J by 1 base, with 8 bases between the two germline ends. The CDR3 region is CASSGLYNYGYTF. The CDR3, as DNA: TGTGCCAGTAGTGGACTGTATAACTATGGCTACACCTTC.

This clonotype was seen at least ten times. This CDR3 reads CASSRQLQETQYF. In DNA, the CDR3 is TGTGCCAGTAGTAGGCAGCTACAAGAGACCCAGTACTTC. The chain combines TRBV19 with TRBJ2-5; D not resolved. CDR3 length: 13 residues. Germline values: CDR1 LNHDA, CDR2 SQIVND (reference sequence). The V end was cut by 4 bases, the J end by 2 bases, with 8 bases between.

This clonotype appeared many times. This chain joins TRBV4-2 and TRBJ2-3, with a possible D match to TRBD2 (5 bases). The CDR3 is 14 amino acids. Germline CDR1 LGHNA, CDR2 YNFKEQ. V dropped 1 base and J dropped 0 bases, with 5 bases sitting between them. The CDR3 sequence is CASSQGGSTDTQYF. CDR3 DNA sequence: TGTGCCAGCAGCCAAGGAGGGAGCACAGATACGCAGTATTTT.

This clonotype was counted many times. The rearrangement uses TRBV9 and TRBJ2-2; either TRBD1 or TRBD2 may fit D (5 bases each). Trimming stripped 2 bases from V and 1 base from J, with 6 bases between. From germline, CDR1 is SGDLS and CDR2 YYNGEE. The CDR3 runs 14 residues. The CDR3 nucleotides are TGTGCCAGCAGCGTTGGGGGGAACACCGGGGAGCTGTTTTTT. It codes for CASSVGGNTGELFF.

This clonotype was recorded many times. The V call is TRBV20-1, the J call TRBJ1-1, with D possibly TRBD1 on 5 matching bases. V dropped 3 bases and J dropped 6 bases, with 8 bases sitting between them. Per the germline V gene, CDR1 is DFQATT and CDR2 is SNEGSKA (reference sequence). The CDR3 spans 11 residues. The CDR3 loop reads CSASGGSEAFF. CDR3 bases: TGCAGTGCTAGCGGGGGGTCTGAAGCTTTCTTT.

The table lists this clonotype with many counts. This rearrangement joins TRBV27 to TRBJ2-7, with a possible D match to TRBD1 (5 bases). The CDR3 is 15 residues long. Trimming cost V 8 bases and J 2 bases, with 19 bases left between them. Germline loops: CDR1 MNHEY, CDR2 SMNVEV (reference sequence). The CDR3 is CASAIGNRSPYEQYF. As DNA, the CDR3 is TGTGCCAGCGCGATTGGGAACAGGTCTCCCTACGAGCAGTACTTC.

The sample holds many counts of this clonotype. The chain combines TRBV12-3 or TRBV12-4 with TRBJ1-1, with D possibly being TRBD1 (5 bases). This CDR3 has 15 amino acids. The ends were cut back, 1 base at V and 1 base at J, with 10 bases in the middle. CDR3 residues: CASSLGGAANTEAFF. CDR3 DNA: TGTGCCAGCAGTTTAGGTGGGGCCGCGAACACTGAAGCTTTCTTT.

This clonotype showed up many times. The chain has TRBV5-8 and TRBJ2-5, with D unclear. Germline V lookup: CDR1 SGHTS, CDR2 YDEGEE. Trimming took 0 bases from V and 0 from J, leaving 9 bases between them. CDR3 length: 15 amino acids. The CDR3 loop reads CASSLDQLYQETQYF. The CDR3 DNA reads as TGTGCCAGCAGCTTGGATCAGTTGTACCAAGAGACCCAGTACTTC.

This clonotype has ten or more counts. The rearrangement uses TRBV12-3 or TRBV12-4 and TRBJ1-4; 10 bases are shared with TRBD1. CDR3 length: 17 amino acids. Losses at the gene ends were 6 bases for V and 0 bases for J; bases not matched to a gene: 7. The CDR3 loop reads CASSGTGAPATNEKLFF. The CDR3 DNA reads as TGTGCCAGCAGCGGGACAGGGGCACCTGCAACTAATGAAAAACTGTTTTTT.

This clonotype was counted ten times or more. This rearrangement joins TRBV5-1 to TRBJ2-1; no reliable D call. Germline CDR1 and CDR2: SGHRS and YFSETQ. The CDR3 runs to 13 residues. V lost 0 bases, J lost 9 bases, and 10 bases lay in between. The CDR3 DNA sequence: TGCGCCAGCAGCTTGGGCGCGCCTTCTGAGCAGTTCTTC. It specifies CASSLGAPSEQFF.